This T cell receptor beta chain was captured by sequencing in a study of graft-versus-host responses after intestinal transplantation. Study overall: Transplant recipients had multivisceral, liver-intestinal, or isolated intestinal grafts.

A remark on this clone: Its antigen is not known.

Study-wide results and limits: Circulating GvH clone levels at their peak were associated with HvG declines (early post-transplant). Recipient marrow held GvH clones, some first seen in ileum or blood. Patients with graft-donor T cell macrochimerism had high graft-versus-host to host-versus-graft clonal ratios in allografts.

Repertoires were generated with immunoSEQ multiplex PCR, while TCRdb's copy carries only in-frame clones and drops some. Here the sample spans around 17,000 clones, approximately 89% being singletons. The clonotype was recovered from a human patient who received an intestinal transplant, so some T cells may come from the graft donor. This material consisted of PBMCs, taken approximately 15 weeks after intestinal transplant.

CDR3 residues: CASSPGTGSYEQYF. Written as DNA, the CDR3 is TGTGCCAGCAGCCCAGGGACAGGGTCATACGAGCAGTACTTC. This chain joins TRBV5-4 and TRBJ2-7; 9 bases map to TRBD1. The germline V gene has CDR1 SGHNT and CDR2 YYREEE (reference sequence). V lost 4 bases to trimming and J lost 4 bases; unmatched junction nucleotides: 6. The CDR3 is 14 amino acids.